This section outlines one T cell receptor (beta chain) sequence together with its context. The antigen is not known. This specimen comes from a study of multiple sclerosis patients with progressive multifocal leukoencephalopathy. Time point denoted: time of PML onset. PML in natalizumab-treated patients developed after between about 15 and 56 months of natalizumab therapy. CDR1 and CDR2 from the germline V gene are SGHTS and YDEGEE. The CDR3 spans 14 residues. V lost 5 bases and J lost 3, with 12 bases in between. Each PCR contained spiked synthetic TR CDR3 controls spanning every V-J pairing. Assay: immunoSEQ multiplex PCR; the TCRdb copy retains only in-frame clones and omits some. The table includes roughly 34,000 clones, approximately 84% detected once. Study outcomes and limitations: Lower normalized Shannon entropy suggested reduced TRB diversity in most PML patients.

The chain joins TRBV5-8 to TRBJ1-3; a weak D match, TRBD1 (5 bases). The material sequenced was PBMCs, taken from a patient treated with natalizumab. The source of this sequence is a human donor with progressive multifocal leukoencephalopathy. The CDR3 sequence: CASRPRGRGNTIYF. The DNA of the CDR3 is TGTGCCAGCAGACCACGGGGACGTGGAAACACCATATATTTT.